Sequencing of this TCR beta chain was carried out in a study of blood T cells in healthy people across ages (dated by TCRdb to between 2015 and 2017). About the full investigation: In model experiments, roughly one uniquely barcoded TCR beta cDNA molecule per two T cells was captured by template switching. Age-related changes in TCR beta repertoire diversity were measured in the study by deep sequencing normalized with unique cDNA molecular identifiers. Four age groups were formed from the donors: young (average approximately 16 years), middle-aged (approximately 40), aged (62) and long-lived (approximately 78). To avoid experimental bias, donors of different ages were spread randomly across the sequencing lanes. The study analyzed two additional independent replicas of 1 million unique cDNA reads from the same blood draw for two donors, one aged 18 to 30 and one aged 80 or older. What the authors observed across the whole study: Bulk unsorted PBMC profiling prevented conclusive comparison of naive and antigen-experienced compartments. Estimates of total diversity from one million sequenced T cells were regarded as lower bounds and underestimates. The long-lived group showed more naive CD4+ T cells, fewer expanded clones and increased TCR diversity than the aged group, suggesting age selection. As age increased, observed TCR beta diversity per million T cells dropped in a roughly linear way, and a significant reduction was already evident by age 40. Because the CMV infection status of the donors was unknown, age-related changes in expanded clonotypes may potentially have been confounded. The percentage of naive T cells measured by flow cytometry correlated strongly with observed TCR beta diversity.

The donors were 40 or so Caucasian individuals from Russia, aged roughly 6 to 100 years, who were systemically healthy. Each donor gave about 10 milliliters of peripheral blood, drawn into EDTA-treated Vacutainer tubes. Ficoll-Paque density-gradient centrifugation was used to isolate PBMCs, with at least 6.5 million per sample. Trizol reagent was used to extract total RNA from the PBMCs, yielding at least 6 micrograms per sample. For every donor, flow cytometry on a PBMC aliquot measured the percentage of naive CD45RAhigh/CD27high T cells. CDR1 and CDR2 (MDHEN, SYDVKM) derive from the germline V gene. CDR3 length: 14 amino acids, cysteine to phenylalanine. The DNA shown is the 42-base CDR3, in frame from base 1. V has 5 bases trimmed and J has 8 bases trimmed; junction bases matching no gene number 7. The library was made by 5' RACE. Sequenced using an Illumina HiSeq 2500. A second roughly 7 to 11 cycle PCR used a sample-barcoded 5' primer and a J-beta primer mix. Each TCR beta cDNA molecule received a unique molecular identifier from a template-switch 5' adaptor carrying 12 random nucleotides. Each sample yielded at least 3 million CDR3-containing paired-end reads. The Mint cDNA synthesis kit, primed by a TRBC-specific oligonucleotide, was used to synthesize first-strand cDNA from all RNA. Following uracil-DNA glycosylase treatment, a first 18-cycle PCR with universal primers M1SS and BC2_uni_R was performed on all cDNA. The published analysis was carried out like this. Each sample was normalized by randomly selecting 1 million high-quality reads, each carrying a distinct molecular identifier. Instead of being binned into consensus sequences, reads with shared molecular identifiers were discarded. MiTCR, with a Q25 quality threshold and the strictest error-elimination algorithm, was used for CDR3 identification, clonotype clustering and error correction. A nonparametric unseen species model using Euler transformation provided a lower-bound estimate of total TCR beta diversity. TCRdb applied fastp at Q25 and MiXCR to the public reads, then kept only in-frame beta chains. Duplicate CDR3 protein sequences are folded into a single record with the most common DNA and genes. The V and J calls follow TCRdb's processing rather than the paper's. The sample table holds hundreds of thousands of distinct CDR3 sequences, of which about 30% were seen once. Of the sample, about 15% is held by the ten largest clones.

This clonotype has ten or more counts. Its binding antigen is unknown. The sample holds no much larger clone one base away, and base qualities are not on file. This receptor was obtained from a woman aged 80 or over in good health. This receptor chain uses TRBV28 and TRBJ1-2, and 11 junctional nucleotides match TRBD1. Sample: blood. The CDR3 region: CASSTGQGALGYTF. DNA sequence: TGTGCCAGCAGTACCGGACAGGGGGCTTTAGGCTACACCTTC.